This section outlines one TCR beta chain sequence together with its context. The data were produced by immunoSEQ multiplex PCR, yet TCRdb's version contains in-frame clones alone and is incomplete. Of approximately 290,000 clones detected, more than 65% appear once; the ten largest clones hold less than 20%. The CDR3 sequence is 15 residues long. The junction had 6 bases not matched to a gene; V was cut back by 3 bases and J by 2 bases. Germline CDR1 is SGHRS and CDR2 is YFSETQ. This specimen comes from a study of blood T cell repertoires in COVID-19. On the study more broadly: Sites in the United States, Italy and Spain provided acute and convalescent COVID-19 samples.

A Seattle source enrolled patients during active infection and followed them longitudinally. This receptor was identified in a person aged 65 to 85 with COVID-19, enrolled during active disease. Material: peripheral blood. The rearrangement joins TRBV5-1 to TRBJ2-7; 9 bases match TRBD2. CDR3 nucleotide sequence: TGCGCCAGCAGCTGGGGGACTAGCAAGCCCTACGAGCAGTACTTC. Its protein product is CASSWGTSKPYEQYF.